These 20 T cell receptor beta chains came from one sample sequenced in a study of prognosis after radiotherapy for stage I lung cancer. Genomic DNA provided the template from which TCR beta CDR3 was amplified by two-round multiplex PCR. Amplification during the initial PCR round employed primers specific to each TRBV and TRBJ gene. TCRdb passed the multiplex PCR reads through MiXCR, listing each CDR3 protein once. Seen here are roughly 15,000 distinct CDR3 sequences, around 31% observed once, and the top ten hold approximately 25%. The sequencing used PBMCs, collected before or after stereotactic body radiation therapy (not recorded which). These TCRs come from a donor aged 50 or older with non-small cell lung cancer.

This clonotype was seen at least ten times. The DNA of the CDR3 is TGTGCCTGGAGTGTACTGTCCCGGGAGACCCAGTACTTC. It yields the protein CAWSVLSRETQYF. V and J are TRBV30 and TRBJ2-5; D is unclear. The V end lost 0 bases, the J end lost 5 bases, and 10 bases lay between the germline ends. Germline CDR1 and CDR2: GTSNPN and SVGIG (reference sequence). The CDR3 is made up of 13 amino acids.

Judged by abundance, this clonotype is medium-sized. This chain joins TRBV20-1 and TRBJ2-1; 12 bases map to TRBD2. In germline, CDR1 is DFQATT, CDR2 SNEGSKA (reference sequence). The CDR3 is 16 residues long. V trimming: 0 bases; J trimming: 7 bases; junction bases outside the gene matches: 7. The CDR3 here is CSARDSPSGRGNEQFF. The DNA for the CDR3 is TGCAGTGCTAGAGATTCCCCTAGCGGGAGGGGGAATGAGCAGTTCTTC.

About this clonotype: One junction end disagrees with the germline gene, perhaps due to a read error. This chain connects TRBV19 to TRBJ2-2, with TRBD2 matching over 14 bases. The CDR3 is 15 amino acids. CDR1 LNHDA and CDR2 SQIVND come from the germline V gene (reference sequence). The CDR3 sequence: CASRQGLAGAWDLFF. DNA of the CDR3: TGTGCCAGTAGGCAGGGACTAGCGGGAGCCTGGGATCTGTTTTTT.

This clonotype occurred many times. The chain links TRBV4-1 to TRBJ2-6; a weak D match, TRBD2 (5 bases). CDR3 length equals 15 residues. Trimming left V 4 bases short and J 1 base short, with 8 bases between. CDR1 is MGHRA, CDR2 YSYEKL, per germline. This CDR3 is CASSPPGSGANVLTF. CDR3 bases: TGCGCCAGCAGCCCTCCGGGGTCTGGGGCCAACGTCCTGACTTTC.

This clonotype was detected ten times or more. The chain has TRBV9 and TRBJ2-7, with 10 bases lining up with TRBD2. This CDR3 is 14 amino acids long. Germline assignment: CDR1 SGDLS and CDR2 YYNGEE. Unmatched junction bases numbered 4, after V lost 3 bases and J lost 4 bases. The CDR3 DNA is TGTGCCAGCAGCGCCTCTAGCGGGAGTTACGAGCAGTACTTC. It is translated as CASSASSGSYEQYF.

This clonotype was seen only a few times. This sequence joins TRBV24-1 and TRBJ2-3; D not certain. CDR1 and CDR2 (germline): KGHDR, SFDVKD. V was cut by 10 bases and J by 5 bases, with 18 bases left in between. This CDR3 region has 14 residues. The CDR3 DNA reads TGTGCCACAAGTCATACTGGTGCAGTAGATACGCAGTATTTT. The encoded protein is CATSHTGAVDTQYF.

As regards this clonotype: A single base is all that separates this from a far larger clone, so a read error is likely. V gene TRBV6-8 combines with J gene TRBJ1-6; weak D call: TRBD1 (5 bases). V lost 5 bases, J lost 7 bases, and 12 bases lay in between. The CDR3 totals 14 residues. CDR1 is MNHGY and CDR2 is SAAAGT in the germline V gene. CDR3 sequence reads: CASSVGGENSPLHF. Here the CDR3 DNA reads TGTGCCAGCAGTGTGGGAGGGGAGAATTCACCCCTCCACTTT.

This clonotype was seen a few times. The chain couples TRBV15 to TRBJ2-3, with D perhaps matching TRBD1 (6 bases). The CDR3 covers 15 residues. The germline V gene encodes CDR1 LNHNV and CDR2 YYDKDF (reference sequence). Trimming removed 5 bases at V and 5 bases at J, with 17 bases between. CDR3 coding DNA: TGTGCCACCAGCCCATACAGGGTCTCAGGAGATACGCAGTATTTT. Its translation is CATSPYRVSGDTQYF.

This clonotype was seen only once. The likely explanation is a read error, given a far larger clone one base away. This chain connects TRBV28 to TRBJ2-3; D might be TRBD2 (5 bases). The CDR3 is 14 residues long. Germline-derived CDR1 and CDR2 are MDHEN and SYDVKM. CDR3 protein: CASSRRAGTDTKYF. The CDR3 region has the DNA TGTGCCAGCAGTCGGCGGGCGGGCACAGATACGAAGTATTTT.

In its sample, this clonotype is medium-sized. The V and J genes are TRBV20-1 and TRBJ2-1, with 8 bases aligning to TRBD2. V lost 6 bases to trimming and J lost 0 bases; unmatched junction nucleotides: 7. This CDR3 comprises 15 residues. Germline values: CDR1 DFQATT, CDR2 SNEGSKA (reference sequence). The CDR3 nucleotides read TGCAGTGCCCTGACTAGCGCCAGCTCCTACAATGAGCAGTTCTTC. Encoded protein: CSALTSASSYNEQFF.

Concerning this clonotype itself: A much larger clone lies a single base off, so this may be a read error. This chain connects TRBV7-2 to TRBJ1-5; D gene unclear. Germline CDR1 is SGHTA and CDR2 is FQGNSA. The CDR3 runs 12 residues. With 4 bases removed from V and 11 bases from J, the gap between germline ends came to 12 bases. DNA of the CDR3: TGTGCCAGCAGCTCCAGTGGTTGGGCCCAGCATTTT. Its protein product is CASSSSGWAQHF.

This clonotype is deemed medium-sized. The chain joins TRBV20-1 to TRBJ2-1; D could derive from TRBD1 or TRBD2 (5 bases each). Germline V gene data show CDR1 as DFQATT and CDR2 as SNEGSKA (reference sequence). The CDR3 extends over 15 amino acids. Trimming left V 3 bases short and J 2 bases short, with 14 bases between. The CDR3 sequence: CSASDRDLAYNEQFF. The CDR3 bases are TGCAGTGCTAGCGATCGGGACCTCGCCTACAATGAGCAGTTCTTC.

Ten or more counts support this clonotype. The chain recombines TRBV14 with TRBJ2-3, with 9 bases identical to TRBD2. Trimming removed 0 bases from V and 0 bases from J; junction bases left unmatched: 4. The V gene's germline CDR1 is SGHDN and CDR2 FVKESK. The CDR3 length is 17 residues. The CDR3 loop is CASSQDSSGISTDTQYF. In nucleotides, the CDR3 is TGTGCCAGCAGCCAAGATTCTAGCGGGATTAGCACAGATACGCAGTATTTT. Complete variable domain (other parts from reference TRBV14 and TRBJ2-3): EAGVTQFPSHSVIEKGQTVTLRCDPISGHDNLYWYRRVMGKEIKFLLHFVKESKQDESGMPNNRFLAERTGGTYSTLKVQPAELEDSGVYFCASSQDSSGISTDTQYFGPGTRLTVL.

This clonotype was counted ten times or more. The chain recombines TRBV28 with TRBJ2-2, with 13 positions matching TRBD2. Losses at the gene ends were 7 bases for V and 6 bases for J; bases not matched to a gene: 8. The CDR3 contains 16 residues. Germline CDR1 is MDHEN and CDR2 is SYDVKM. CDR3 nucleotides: TGTGCCAGCACTTCGTTAGGACTAGCGGGAGCCGGGGAGCTGTTTTTT. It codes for CASTSLGLAGAGELFF.

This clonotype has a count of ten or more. The CDR3 region has the DNA TGTGCCAGCAGCGTACGGGACTACTCCTACGAGCAGTACTTC. It yields the protein CASSVRDYSYEQYF. V is TRBV9 and J is TRBJ2-7; 7 positions agree with TRBD2. CDR1 is SGDLS and CDR2 is YYNGEE in the germline V gene. This CDR3 contains 14 residues. After removal of 1 base from V and 0 bases from J, the junction contained 1 base not matched to a gene.

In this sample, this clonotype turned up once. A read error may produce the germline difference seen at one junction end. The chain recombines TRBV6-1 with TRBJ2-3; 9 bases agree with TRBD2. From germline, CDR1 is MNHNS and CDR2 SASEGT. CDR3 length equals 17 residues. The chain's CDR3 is CASSELVAGDPKDTQYF. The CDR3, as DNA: TGTGCAAGCAGTGAACTCGTAGCGGGAGACCCGAAAGATACGCAGTATTTT.

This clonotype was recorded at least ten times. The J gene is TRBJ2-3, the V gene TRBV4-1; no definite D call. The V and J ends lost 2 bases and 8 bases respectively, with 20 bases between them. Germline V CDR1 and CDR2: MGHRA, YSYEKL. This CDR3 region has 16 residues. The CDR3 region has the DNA TGCGCCAGCAGCCAACAAGACTTGTTGCAATTTGGTACGCAGTATTTT. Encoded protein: CASSQQDLLQFGTQYF.

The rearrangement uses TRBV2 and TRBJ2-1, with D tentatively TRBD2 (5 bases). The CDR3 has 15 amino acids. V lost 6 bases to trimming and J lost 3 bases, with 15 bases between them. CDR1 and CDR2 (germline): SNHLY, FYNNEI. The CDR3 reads CASSIGLSLYNEQFF. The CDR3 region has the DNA TGTGCCAGCAGCATTGGACTTAGCCTCTACAATGAGCAGTTCTTC.

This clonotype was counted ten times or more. CDR3 in amino acids: CASSIGLAGYNEQFF. The CDR3 DNA reads TGTGCCAGCAGCATCGGACTAGCGGGATATAATGAGCAGTTCTTC. The chain employs TRBV5-6 and TRBJ2-1; 12 nucleotides match TRBD2. V was clipped by 4 bases and J by 7 bases; unmatched bases: 6. Germline lookup yields CDR1 SGHDT and CDR2 YYEEEE. The CDR3 is 15 residues long.

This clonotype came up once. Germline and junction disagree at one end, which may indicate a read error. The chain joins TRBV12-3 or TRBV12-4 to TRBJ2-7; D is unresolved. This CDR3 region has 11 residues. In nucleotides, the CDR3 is TGTGCCAGCAGTCCCCACTACGAGCAGTACTTT. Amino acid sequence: CASSPHYEQYF.